The rows below give T cell receptor beta chains drawn from one sample of a study of T cells expressing NK-cell markers. From its re-call of the 5' RACE reads, TCRdb lists each CDR3 protein once, without DNA. Its table lists about 390,000 distinct CDR3 sequences. The sequencing input was blood T cells: a sorted CD56 or NKG2C T cell subset, CD4+ or CD8+ T cells, or bulk PBMC T cells (not recorded which). These receptors all come from a woman aged 45 to 65 in good health. Both conserved end residues are part of each CDR3.

j_call v_call cdr3_aa
TRBJ2-2 TRBV9 CASSVAPSSVVSSGELFF
TRBJ2-1 TRBV12-3/TRBV12-4 CASSNMAPEQFF
TRBJ2-1 TRBV20-1 CSAGGSFSGMGDEQFF
TRBJ2-5 TRBV29-1 CSVTIGGLETQYF
TRBJ2-6 TRBV5-1 CASSSGLAGNTGANVLTF
TRBJ2-7 TRBV5-6 CASSPGLQDEQYF
TRBJ2-3 TRBV9 CASSVESGTQYF
TRBJ1-5 TRBV2 CASRRDQSNSNQPQHF
TRBJ1-2 TRBV12-3/TRBV12-4 CASSFALGGYTF
TRBJ2-2 TRBV25-1 CASTSLPGELFF
TRBJ2-7 TRBV7-2 CASSLNRGVYEQYF
TRBJ1-5 TRBV27 CASSFGQGQYQPQHF
TRBJ2-1 TRBV4-1 CASSQVGRGLRNEQFF
TRBJ1-2 TRBV6-1 CASSVSRVSGAVNYGYTF
TRBJ2-4 TRBV20-1 CSARDTLLMVQYF
TRBJ2-7 TRBV5-1 CASSLVLGSRYEQYF
TRBJ2-7 TRBV20-1 CSARAHYEQYF
TRBJ2-7 TRBV4-1 CASSRQGYGEQYF
TRBJ2-7 TRBV20-1 CSATLAGVSYEQYF
TRBJ2-7 TRBV4-1 CASSQDAGNFYEQYF
TRBJ2-2 TRBV7-6 CASSPVGAGELFF
TRBJ2-1 TRBV11-2 CASSKGASANNEQFF
TRBJ1-5 TRBV12-3/TRBV12-4 CASSRRGARTQPQHF
TRBJ1-3 TRBV9 CASSPTLQGLHSGNTIYF
TRBJ1-4 TRBV5-1 CASSTSPTGTNEKLFF
TRBJ2-2 TRBV9 CASSPRGVRGGELFF
TRBJ1-4 TRBV2 CASSGGQNEKLFF
TRBJ2-7 TRBV19 CASSMVDSEQYF
TRBJ1-6 TRBV12-3/TRBV12-4 CASTDRGNSPLHF
TRBJ2-5 TRBV29-1 CSASASGVETQYF
TRBJ1-1 TRBV10-3 CAISDRPGTSNTEAFF
TRBJ2-1 TRBV5-1 CASAGTSANNEQFF
TRBJ2-7 TRBV12-3/TRBV12-4 CASSLAPSVSYEQYF
TRBJ1-2 TRBV7-9 CASSFNDGLGGYTF
TRBJ1-6 TRBV12-3/TRBV12-4 CASSPRDISPLHF
TRBJ2-1 TRBV20-1 CSAYPFGGGGYNEQFF
TRBJ2-1 TRBV20-1 CSAREGRSSYNEQFF
TRBJ1-4 TRBV5-1 CASRRTTNEKLFF
TRBJ2-3 TRBV5-1 CATSRGPTDTQYF
TRBJ2-2 TRBV3-1 CASRGLWGTGELFF
TRBJ2-2 TRBV7-6 CASSFEAGGPDTGELFF
TRBJ2-3 TRBV9 CASSIGPPETDTQYF
TRBJ2-5 TRBV15 CATSRPGLQETQYF
TRBJ2-3 TRBV4-1 CASSDSPGTGASTDTQYF
TRBJ1-2 TRBV6-5 CASSFRARDYGYTF
TRBJ2-1 TRBV10-3 CAISGTAYNEQFF
TRBJ1-5 TRBV12-3/TRBV12-4 CASSYGVYNQPQHF
TRBJ2-1 TRBV10-3 CATHRTSGRAIVGEQFF
TRBJ1-6 TRBV6-6 CASSYGGTANSPLHF
TRBJ2-7 TRBV14 CASRNTGAYEQYF
TRBJ2-7 TRBV24-1 CATSDSGSEQYF
TRBJ2-1 TRBV6-2/TRBV6-3 CASTPAGVAGEQFF
TRBJ2-1 TRBV29-1 CSVAGTLPGNEQFF
TRBJ2-1 TRBV6-2/TRBV6-3 CASSNGLALFDEQFF
TRBJ2-5 TRBV20-1 CSATILAAWGETQYF